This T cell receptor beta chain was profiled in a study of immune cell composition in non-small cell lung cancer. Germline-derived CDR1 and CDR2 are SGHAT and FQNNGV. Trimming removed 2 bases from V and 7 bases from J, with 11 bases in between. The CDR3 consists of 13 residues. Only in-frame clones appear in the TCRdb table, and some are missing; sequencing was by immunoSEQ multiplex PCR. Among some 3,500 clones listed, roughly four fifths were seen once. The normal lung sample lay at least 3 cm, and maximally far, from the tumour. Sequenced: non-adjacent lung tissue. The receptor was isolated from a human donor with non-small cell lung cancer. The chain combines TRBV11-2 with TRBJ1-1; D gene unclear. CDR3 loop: CASSLILGVEAFF. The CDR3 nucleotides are TGTGCCAGCAGCTTAATATTGGGCGTTGAAGCTTTCTTT.